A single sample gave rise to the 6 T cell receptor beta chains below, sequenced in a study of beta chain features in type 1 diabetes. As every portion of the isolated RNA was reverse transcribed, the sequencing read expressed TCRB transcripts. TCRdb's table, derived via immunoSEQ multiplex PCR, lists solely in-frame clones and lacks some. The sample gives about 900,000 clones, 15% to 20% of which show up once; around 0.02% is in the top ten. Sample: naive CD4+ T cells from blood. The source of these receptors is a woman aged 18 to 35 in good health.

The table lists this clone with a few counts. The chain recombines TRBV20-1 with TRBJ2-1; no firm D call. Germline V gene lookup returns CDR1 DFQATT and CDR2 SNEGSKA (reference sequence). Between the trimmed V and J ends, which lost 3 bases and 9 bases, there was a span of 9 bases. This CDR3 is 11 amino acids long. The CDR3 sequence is CSARLGLEQFF. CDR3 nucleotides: TGCAGTGCTAGGCTAGGTCTTGAGCAGTTCTTC.

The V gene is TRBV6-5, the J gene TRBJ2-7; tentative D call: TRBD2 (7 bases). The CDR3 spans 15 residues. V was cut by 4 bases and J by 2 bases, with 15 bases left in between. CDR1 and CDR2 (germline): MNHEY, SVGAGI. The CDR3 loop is CASSLGGGFTYEQYF. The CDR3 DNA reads TGTGCCAGCAGTTTAGGCGGGGGCTTTACCTACGAGCAGTACTTC.

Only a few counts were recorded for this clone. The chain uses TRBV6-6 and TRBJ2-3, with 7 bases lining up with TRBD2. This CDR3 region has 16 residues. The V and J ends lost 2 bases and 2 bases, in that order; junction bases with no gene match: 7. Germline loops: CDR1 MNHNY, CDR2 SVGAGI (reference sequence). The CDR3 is CASSYPSGSYTDTQYF. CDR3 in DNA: TGTGCCAGCAGTTACCCTAGCGGCTCCTACACAGATACGCAGTATTTT.

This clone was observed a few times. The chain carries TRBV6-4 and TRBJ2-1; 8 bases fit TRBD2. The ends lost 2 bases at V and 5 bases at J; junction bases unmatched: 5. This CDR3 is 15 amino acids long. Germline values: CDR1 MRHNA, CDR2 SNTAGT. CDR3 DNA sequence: TGTGCCAGCAGTGACCTCTCTAGCGGGCACAATGAGCAGTTCTTC. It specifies CASSDLSSGHNEQFF.

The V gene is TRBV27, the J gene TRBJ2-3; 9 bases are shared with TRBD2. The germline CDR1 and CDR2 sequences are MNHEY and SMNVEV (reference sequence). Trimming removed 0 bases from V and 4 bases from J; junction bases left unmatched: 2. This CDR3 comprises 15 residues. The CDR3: CASSLSGTSPDTQYF. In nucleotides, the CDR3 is TGTGCCAGCAGTTTATCGGGGACTAGCCCAGATACGCAGTATTTT.

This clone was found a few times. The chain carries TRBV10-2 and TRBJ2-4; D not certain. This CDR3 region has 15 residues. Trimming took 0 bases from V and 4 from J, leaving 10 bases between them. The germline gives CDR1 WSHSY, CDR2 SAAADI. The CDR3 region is CASSESKGSKNIQYF. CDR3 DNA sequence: TGCGCCAGCAGTGAGTCGAAGGGATCAAAAAACATTCAGTACTTC.